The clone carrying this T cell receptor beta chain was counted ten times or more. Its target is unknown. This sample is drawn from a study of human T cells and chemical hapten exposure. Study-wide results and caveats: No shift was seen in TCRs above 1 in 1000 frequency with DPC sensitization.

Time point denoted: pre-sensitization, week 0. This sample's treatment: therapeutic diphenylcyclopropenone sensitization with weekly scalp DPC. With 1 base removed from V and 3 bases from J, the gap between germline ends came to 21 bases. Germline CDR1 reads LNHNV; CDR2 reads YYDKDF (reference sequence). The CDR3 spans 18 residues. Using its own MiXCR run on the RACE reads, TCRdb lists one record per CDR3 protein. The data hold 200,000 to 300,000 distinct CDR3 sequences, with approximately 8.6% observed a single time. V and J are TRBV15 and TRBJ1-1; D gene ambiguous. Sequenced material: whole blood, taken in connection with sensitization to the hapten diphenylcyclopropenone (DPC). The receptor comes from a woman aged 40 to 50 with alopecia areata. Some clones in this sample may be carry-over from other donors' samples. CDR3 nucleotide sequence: TGTGCCACCAGCAGAGTTGGAACTTTGGGCTGGGATCACACTGAAGCTTTCTTT. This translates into CATSRVGTLGWDHTEAFF.